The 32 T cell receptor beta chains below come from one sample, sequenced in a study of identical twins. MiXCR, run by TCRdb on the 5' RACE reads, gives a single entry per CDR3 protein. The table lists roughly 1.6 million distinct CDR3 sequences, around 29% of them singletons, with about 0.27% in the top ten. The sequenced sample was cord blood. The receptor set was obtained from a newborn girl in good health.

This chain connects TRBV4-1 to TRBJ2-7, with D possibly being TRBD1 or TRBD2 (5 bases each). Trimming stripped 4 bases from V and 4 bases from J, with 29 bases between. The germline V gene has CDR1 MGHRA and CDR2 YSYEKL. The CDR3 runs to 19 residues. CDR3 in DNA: TGCGCCAGCAGCCTGACGCCCCCCGGCTCGACGGGGCAAGGATACGAGCAGTACTTC. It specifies CASSLTPPGSTGQGYEQYF.

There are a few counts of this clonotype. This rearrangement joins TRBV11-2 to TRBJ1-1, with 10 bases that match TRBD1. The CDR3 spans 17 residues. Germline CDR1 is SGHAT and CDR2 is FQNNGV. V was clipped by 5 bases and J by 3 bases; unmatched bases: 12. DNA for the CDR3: TGTGCCAGCAGCGCCCGGGACAGGGGCCCCCGTCACACTGAAGCTTTCTTT. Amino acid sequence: CASSARDRGPRHTEAFF.

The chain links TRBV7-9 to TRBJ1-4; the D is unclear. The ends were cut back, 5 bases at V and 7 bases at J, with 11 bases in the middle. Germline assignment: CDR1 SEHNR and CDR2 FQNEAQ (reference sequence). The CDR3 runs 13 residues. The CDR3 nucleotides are TGTGCCAGCAGCGCATCGAACGGTGAAAAACTGTTTTTT. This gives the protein CASSASNGEKLFF.

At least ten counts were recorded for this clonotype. The CDR3 protein is CSVEAGARDYGYTF. The CDR3 region has the DNA TGCAGCGTTGAAGCGGGGGCAAGGGACTATGGCTACACCTTC. V gene TRBV29-1 combines with J gene TRBJ1-2; TRBD1 might be the D (6 bases). The CDR3 is made up of 14 amino acids. Germline loops: CDR1 SQVTM, CDR2 ANQGSEA. V gave up 1 base and J gave up 3 bases, with 12 bases separating them.

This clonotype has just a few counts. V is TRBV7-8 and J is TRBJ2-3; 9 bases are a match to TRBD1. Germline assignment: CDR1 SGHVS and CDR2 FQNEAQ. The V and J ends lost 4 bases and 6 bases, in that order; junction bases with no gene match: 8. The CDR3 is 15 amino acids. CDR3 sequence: CASSYRTGAGDTQYF. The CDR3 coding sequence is TGTGCCAGCAGCTATCGGACAGGGGCGGGGGATACGCAGTATTTT.

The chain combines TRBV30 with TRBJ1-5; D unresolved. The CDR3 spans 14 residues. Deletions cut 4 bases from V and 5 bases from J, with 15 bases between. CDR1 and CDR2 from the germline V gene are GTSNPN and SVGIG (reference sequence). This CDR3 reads CAWKGGPGDQPQHF. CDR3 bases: TGTGCCTGGAAAGGCGGCCCTGGTGATCAGCCCCAGCATTTT.

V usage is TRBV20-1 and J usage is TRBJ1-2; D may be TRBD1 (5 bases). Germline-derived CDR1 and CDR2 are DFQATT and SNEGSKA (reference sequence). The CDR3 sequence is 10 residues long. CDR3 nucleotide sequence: TGCACGGGACTATCCTATGGCTACACCTTC. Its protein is CTGLSYGYTF.

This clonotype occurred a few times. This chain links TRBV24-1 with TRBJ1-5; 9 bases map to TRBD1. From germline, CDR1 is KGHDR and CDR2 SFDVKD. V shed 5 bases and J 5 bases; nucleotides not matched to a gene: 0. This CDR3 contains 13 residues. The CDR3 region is CATSGTGDQPQHF. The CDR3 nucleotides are TGTGCCACCAGTGGGACAGGGGATCAGCCCCAGCATTTT.

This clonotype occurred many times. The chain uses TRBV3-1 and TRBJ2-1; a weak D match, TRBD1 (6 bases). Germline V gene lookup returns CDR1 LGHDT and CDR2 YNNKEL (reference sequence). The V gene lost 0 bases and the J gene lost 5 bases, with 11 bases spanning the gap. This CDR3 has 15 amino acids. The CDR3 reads CASSQDLRQDNEQFF. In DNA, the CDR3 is TGTGCCAGCAGCCAAGACCTACGACAGGACAATGAGCAGTTCTTC.

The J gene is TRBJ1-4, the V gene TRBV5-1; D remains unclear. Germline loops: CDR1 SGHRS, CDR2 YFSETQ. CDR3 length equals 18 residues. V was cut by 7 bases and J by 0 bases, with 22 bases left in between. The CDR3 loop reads CASALRTKIGSTNEKLFF. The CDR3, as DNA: TGCGCCAGCGCCCTCCGAACAAAAATCGGTTCAACTAATGAAAAACTGTTTTTT.

CDR3 sequence reads: CASSLGESTKAFF. The CDR3 nucleotides read TGTGCCAGCAGCTTAGGGGAGTCGACGAAAGCTTTCTTT. V gene TRBV11-3 combines with J gene TRBJ1-1, with D unclear. V gave up 1 base and J gave up 9 bases, with 12 bases separating them. In germline, CDR1 is SGHNT, CDR2 YENEEA. CDR3 length: 13 amino acids.

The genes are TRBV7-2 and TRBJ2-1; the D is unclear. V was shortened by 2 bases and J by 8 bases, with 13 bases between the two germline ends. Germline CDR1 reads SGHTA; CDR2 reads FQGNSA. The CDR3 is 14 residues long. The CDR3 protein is CASSLIGSLDEQFF. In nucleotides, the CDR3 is TGTGCCAGCAGCTTAATTGGTAGCCTCGATGAGCAGTTCTTC.

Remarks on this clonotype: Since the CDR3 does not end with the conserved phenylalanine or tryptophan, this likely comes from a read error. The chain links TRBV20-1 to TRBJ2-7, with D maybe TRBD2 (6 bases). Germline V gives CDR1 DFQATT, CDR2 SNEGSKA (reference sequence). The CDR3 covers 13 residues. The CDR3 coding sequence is TGCAGTGCCAGAGCGGGCCACTCCTACGAGCAGTACTAC. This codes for CSARAGHSYEQYY.

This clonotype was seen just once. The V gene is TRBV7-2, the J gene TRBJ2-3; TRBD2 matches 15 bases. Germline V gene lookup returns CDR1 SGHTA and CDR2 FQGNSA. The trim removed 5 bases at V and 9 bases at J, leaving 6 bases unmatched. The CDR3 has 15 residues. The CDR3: CASSARTSGGATQYF. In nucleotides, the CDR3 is TGTGCCAGCAGCGCAAGGACTAGCGGGGGGGCCACGCAGTATTTT.

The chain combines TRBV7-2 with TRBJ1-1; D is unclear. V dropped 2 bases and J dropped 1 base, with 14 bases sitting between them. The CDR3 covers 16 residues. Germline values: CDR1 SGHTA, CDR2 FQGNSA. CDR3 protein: CASSLSPLLGNTEAFF. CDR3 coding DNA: TGTGCCAGCAGCTTAAGCCCTCTTTTAGGGAACACTGAAGCTTTCTTT.

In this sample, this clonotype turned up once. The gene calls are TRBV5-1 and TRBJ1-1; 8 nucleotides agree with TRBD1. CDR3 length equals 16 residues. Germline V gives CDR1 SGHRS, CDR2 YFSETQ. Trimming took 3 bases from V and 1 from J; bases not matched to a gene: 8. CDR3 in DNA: TGCGCCAGCAGCTCCTGGACAGGGATATCGAACACTGAAGCTTTCTTT. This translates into CASSSWTGISNTEAFF.

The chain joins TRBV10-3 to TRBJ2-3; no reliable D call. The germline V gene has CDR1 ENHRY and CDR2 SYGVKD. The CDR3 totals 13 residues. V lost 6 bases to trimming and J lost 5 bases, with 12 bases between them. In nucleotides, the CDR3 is TGTGCCATCAGCCCCCCTAGGAAAGATACGCAGTATTTT. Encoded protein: CAISPPRKDTQYF.

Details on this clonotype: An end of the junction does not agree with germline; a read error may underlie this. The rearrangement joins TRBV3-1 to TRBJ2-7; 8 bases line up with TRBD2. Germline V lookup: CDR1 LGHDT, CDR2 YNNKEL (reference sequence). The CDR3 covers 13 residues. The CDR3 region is CACSRGLVYEQYF. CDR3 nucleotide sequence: TGTGCCTGCAGCCGGGGACTAGTCTACGAGCAGTACTTC.

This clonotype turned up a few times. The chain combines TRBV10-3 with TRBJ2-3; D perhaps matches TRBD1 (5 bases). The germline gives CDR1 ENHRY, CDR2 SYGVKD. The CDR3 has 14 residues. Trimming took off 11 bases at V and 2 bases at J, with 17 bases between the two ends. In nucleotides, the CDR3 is TGTGCCGCTGACAGAGAAGGTCACACAGATACGCAGTATTTT. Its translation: CAADREGHTDTQYF.

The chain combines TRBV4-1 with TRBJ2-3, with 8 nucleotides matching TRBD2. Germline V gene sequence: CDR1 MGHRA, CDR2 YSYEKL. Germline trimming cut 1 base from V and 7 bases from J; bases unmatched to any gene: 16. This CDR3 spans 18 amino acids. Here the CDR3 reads CASSQGLAGPIQQNTQYF. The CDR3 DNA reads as TGCGCCAGCAGCCAAGGGTTAGCGGGACCCATCCAGCAGAATACGCAGTATTTT.

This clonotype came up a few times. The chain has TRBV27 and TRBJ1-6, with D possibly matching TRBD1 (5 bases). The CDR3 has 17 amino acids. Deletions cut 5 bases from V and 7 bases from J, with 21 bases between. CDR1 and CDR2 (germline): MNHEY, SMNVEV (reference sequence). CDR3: CASSALVYRGRNSPLHF. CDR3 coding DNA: TGTGCCAGCAGTGCTCTTGTCTACCGGGGGAGGAATTCACCCCTCCACTTT.

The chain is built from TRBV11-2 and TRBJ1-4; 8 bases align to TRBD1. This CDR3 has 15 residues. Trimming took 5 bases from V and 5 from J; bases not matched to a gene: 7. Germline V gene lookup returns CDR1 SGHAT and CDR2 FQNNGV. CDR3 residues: CASSRPQGANEKLFF. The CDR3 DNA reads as TGTGCCAGCAGCAGACCCCAGGGGGCGAATGAAAAACTGTTTTTT.

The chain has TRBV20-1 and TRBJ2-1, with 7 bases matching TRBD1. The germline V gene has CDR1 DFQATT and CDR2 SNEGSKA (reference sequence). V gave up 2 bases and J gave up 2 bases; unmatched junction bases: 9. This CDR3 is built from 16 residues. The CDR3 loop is CSARHRGGDTYNEQFF. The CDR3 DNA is TGCAGTGCTAGACACAGGGGCGGTGATACCTACAATGAGCAGTTCTTC.

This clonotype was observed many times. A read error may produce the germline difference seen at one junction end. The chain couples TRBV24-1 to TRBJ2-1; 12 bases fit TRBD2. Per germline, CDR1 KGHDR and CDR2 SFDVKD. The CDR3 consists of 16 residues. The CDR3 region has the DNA TGTGCCACCAGTGGCGCTAGCGGGAGGGCCAGCAATCAGCAGTTCTTC. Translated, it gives CATSGASGRASNQQFF.

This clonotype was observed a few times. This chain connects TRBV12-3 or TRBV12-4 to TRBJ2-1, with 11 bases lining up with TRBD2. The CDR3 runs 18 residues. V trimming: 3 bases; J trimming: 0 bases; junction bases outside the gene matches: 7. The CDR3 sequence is CASSFFGLAGSSYNEQFF. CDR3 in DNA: TGTGCCAGCAGTTTTTTCGGACTAGCGGGCTCCTCCTACAATGAGCAGTTCTTC.

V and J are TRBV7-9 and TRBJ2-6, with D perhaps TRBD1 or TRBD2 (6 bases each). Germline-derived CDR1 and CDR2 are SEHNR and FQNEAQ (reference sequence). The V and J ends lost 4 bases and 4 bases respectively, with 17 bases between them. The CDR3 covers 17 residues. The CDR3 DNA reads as TGTGCCAGCAGCTCGAGGCGCCAGGGGAGGGGGGCCAACGTCCTGACTTTC. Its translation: CASSSRRQGRGANVLTF.

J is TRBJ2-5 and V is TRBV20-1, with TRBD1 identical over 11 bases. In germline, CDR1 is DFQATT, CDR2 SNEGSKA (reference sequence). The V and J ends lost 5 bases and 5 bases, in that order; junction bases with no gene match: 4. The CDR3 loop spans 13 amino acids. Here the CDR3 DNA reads TGCAGTGCTCGGGACAGGGGGACGGAGACCCAGTACTTC. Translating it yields CSARDRGTETQYF.

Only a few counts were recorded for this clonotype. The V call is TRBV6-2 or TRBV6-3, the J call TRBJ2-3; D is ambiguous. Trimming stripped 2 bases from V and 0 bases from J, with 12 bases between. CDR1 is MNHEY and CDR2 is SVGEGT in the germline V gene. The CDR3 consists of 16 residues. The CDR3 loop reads CASSYVRVASTDTQYF. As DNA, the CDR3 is TGTGCCAGCAGTTACGTCCGGGTCGCTAGCACAGATACGCAGTATTTT.

CDR3 in DNA: TGTGCCAGCAGCGTAGCTATCGCGGCCTCCTACAATGAGCAGTACTTC. It codes for CASSVAIAASYNEQYF. The J gene is TRBJ2-1, the V gene TRBV9, with no clear D. Judging by the DNA end, TRBJ2-7 fits better; the J call may be wrong. Germline V gene sequence: CDR1 SGDLS, CDR2 YYNGEE. The CDR3 spans 16 residues.

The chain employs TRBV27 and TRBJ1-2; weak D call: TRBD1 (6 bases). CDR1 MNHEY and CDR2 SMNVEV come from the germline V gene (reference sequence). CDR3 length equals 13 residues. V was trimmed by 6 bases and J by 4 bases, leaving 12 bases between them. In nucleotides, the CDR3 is TGTGCCAGCAGGGGGGACATCGCCTATGGCTACACCTTC. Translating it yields CASRGDIAYGYTF.

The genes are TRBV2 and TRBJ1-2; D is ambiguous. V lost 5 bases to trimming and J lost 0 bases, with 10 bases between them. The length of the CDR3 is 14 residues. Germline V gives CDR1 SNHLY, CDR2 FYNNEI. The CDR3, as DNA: TGTGCCAGCAGTCACCTCAGGCCTAACTATGGCTACACCTTC. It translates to CASSHLRPNYGYTF.

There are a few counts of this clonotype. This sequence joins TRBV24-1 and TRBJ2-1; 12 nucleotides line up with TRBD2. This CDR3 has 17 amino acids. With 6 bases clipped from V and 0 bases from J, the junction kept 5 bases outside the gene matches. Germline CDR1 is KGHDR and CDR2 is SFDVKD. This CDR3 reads CATSSSGRALSYNEQFF. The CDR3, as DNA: TGTGCCACCAGTTCTAGCGGGAGGGCCCTCTCCTACAATGAGCAGTTCTTC.